A selection of T cell receptor beta chains follows, all from one sample in a study of blood T cells in healthy people across ages. TCRdb redid the calling of the 5' RACE reads with MiXCR, one entry per CDR3 protein. The sample holds over 1,500,000 distinct CDR3 sequences; approximately 40% are singletons and the top ten take about 23%. The sequenced material came from blood. Source of these receptors: a human donor in good health. The CDR3 runs from the conserved cysteine through the conserved F or W. A D gene is named only where the DNA matches it firmly. Some rows mark clone size as missing; the rest say once, few, many or name a class of expanded clone.

CDR3,DNA,D,size,V,J
CASSLAGGAENEQFF,TGTGCCAGCAGCTTAGCGGGGGGGGCGGAGAATGAGCAGTTCTTC,-,-,TRBV7-2,TRBJ2-1
CASSVAGSDYGYTF,TGTGCCAGCAGCGTAGCAGGGAGCGACTATGGCTACACCTTC,-,-,TRBV9,TRBJ1-2
CASSGTGGRFYGYTF,TGTGCCAGCAGTGGGACAGGGGGTCGTTTTTACGGCTACACCTTC,TRBD1,-,TRBV28,TRBJ1-2
CSVDWRGGYNEQFF,TGCAGCGTTGATTGGAGGGGGGGCTACAATGAGCAGTTCTTC,-,-,TRBV29-1,TRBJ2-1
CASSPGITTEKLFF,TGTGCCAGCAGCCCCGGGATAACCACCGAAAAACTGTTTTTT,-,-,TRBV12-3/TRBV12-4,TRBJ1-4
CASSRTSGGGNEQYF,TGTGCCAGCAGCCGGACTAGCGGGGGGGGCAATGAGCAGTACTTC,TRBD2,-,TRBV11-3,TRBJ2-5
CSASGGGFGHVSYEQYF,TGCAGTGCTAGTGGGGGCGGGTTCGGACATGTCTCCTACGAGCAGTACTTC,-,few,TRBV20-1,TRBJ2-7
CASSSTGETNTEAFF,TGTGCCAGCAGCTCGACAGGGGAGACGAACACTGAAGCTTTCTTT,TRBD1,-,TRBV5-6,TRBJ1-1
CASSRAVEEGGEKLFF,TGTGCCAGCAGCCGAGCGGTGGAGGAGGGAGGTGAAAAACTGTTTTTT,-,-,TRBV5-6,TRBJ1-4
CASSGGQGRVGYTF,TGTGCCAGCAGCGGTGGACAGGGGCGAGTTGGCTACACCTTC,TRBD1,few,TRBV9,TRBJ1-2
CSFRWGNTEAFF,TGCAGCTTCCGATGGGGCAACACTGAAGCTTTCTTT,-,few,TRBV29-1,TRBJ1-1
CASSLVVGQGDEAFF,TGCGCCAGCAGCCTTGTTGTGGGACAGGGAGATGAAGCTTTCTTT,TRBD1,-,TRBV4-1,TRBJ1-1
CASSQDPGGDGEQFF,TGTGCCAGCAGCCAAGACCCTGGGGGGGACGGTGAGCAGTTCTTC,TRBD2,-,TRBV4-2,TRBJ2-1
CASSQDPAGPTNSPLHF,TGCGCCAGCAGCCAAGATCCCGCAGGGCCAACTAATTCACCCCTCCACTTT,-,few,TRBV4-3,TRBJ1-6